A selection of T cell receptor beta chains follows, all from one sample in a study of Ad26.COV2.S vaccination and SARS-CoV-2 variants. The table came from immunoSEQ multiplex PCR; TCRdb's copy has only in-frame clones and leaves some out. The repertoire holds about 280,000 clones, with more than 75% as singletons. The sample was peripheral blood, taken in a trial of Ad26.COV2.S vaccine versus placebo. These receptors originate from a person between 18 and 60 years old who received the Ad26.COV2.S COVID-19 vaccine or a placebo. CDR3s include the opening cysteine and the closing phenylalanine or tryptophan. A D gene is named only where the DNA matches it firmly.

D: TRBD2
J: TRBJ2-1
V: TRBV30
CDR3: CAWRPGGLGSSYNEQFF

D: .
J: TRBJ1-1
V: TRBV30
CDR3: CACKQGMYTEAFF

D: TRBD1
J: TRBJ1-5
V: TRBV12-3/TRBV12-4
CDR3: CASSLGGQPQHF

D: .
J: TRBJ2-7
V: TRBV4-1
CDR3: CASSQDGRDRVF

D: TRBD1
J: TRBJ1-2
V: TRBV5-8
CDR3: CASRGTGELRGYTF

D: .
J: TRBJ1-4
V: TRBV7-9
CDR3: CASSLAIHATNEKLFF

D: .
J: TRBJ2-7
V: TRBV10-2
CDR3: CASSSLNYEQYF

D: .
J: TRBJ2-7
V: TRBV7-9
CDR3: CASSLAGGTSLAYEQYF

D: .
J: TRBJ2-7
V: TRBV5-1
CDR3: CASSLRGGAPYEQYF

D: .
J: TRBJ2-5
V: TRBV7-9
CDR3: CASSRNWGAGETQYF

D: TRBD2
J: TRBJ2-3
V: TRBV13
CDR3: CASSLPRFFVSGGANYTDTQYF

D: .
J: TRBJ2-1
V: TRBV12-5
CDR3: CASGLTTGIDEQFF

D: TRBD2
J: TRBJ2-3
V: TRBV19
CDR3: CASSIGGGNTDTQYF

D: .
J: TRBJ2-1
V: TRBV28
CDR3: CASRALSSYNEQFF

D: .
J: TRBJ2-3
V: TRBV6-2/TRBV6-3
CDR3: CASSYGLQSTDTQYF

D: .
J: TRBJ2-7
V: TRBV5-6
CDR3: CASSLGDTTYEQYF

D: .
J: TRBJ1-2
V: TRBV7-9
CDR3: CASSLDTRRERNGYTF

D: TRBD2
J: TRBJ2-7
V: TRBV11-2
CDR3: CASSLRLAVSYEQYF

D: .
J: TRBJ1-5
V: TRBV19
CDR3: CASSIAPTTAYNQPQHF

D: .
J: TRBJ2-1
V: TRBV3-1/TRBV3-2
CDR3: CASSHPREQFF

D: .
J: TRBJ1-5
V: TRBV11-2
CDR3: CASSPVGTGGQPQHF

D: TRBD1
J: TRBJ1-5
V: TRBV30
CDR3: CAWSGGGSQPQHF

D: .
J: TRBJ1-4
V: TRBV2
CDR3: CATHGRSFNEKLFF

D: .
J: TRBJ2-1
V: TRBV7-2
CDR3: CASSFSFVSDEQFF

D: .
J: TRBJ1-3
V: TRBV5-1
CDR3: CASSLSPGGGGNTIYF

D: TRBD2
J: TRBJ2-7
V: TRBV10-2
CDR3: CASTGGLAGDYEQYF

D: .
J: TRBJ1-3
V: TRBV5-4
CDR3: CASNGDVGNTIYF

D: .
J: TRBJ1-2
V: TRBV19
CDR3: CASSPPGHGGYTF

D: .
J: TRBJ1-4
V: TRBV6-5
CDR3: CASSPPGPGEKLFF

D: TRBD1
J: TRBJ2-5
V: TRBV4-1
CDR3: CASGPQGEIEETQYF

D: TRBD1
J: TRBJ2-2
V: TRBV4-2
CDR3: CASSPTPTGGHTGELFF

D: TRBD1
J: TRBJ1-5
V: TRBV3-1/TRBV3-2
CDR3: CASSQRGTGGRGSNQPQHF

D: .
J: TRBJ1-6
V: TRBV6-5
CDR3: CASGPRGAVGSPLHF

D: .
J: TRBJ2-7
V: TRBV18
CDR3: CASSTGTPSYEQYF

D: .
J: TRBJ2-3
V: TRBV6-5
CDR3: CASSLGTRQYF

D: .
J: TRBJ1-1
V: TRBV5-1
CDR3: CASNAGVGSTEAFF